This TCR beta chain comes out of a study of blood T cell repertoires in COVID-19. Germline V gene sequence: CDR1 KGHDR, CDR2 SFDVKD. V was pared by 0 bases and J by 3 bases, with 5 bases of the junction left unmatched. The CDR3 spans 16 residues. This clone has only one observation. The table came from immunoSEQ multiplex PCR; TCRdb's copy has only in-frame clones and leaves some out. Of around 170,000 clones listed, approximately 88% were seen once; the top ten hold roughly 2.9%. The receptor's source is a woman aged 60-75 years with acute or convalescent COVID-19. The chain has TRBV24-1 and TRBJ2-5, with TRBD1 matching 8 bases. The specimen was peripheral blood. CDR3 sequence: CATSDLRTGKEETQYF. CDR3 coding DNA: TGTGCCACCAGTGATTTGCGGACAGGGAAGGAAGAGACCCAGTACTTC.